This T cell receptor (beta chain) was found in a study of T cell repertoires in cytomegalovirus infection. Overall study context: Selected CMV epitopes included recently identified HLA-C-restricted ones as well as well-studied HLA-B-restricted ones. Indications came from public TCR beta signatures; they pointed to CMV infection and to a matching HLA type. The study's findings and limits: Individuals carrying CMV plus the relevant HLA were identified by cumulative frequency of public TCR beta families. CMV-specific TCR beta clonotypes restricted by HLA-C dominated the ex vivo response.

TCRdb analysed the reads with MiXCR anew, one entry per CDR3 protein. In the table there are about 74,000 distinct CDR3 sequences, approximately 30% of which are singletons. This clonotype was found many times. Its antigen is not known. CDR1 and CDR2 (germline): LNHNV, YYDKDF (reference sequence). The CDR3 has 14 amino acids. The V end was cut by 5 bases, the J end by 0 bases, with 7 bases between. The rearrangement links TRBV15 to TRBJ1-4, with D unresolved. Sequenced here: CD8+ T cells from cultured PBMCs, sampled from culture after CMV antigen stimulation. The clonotype comes from a human donor in good health (CMV status not recorded). Some clones in this sample may be carry-over from other donors' samples. CDR3 sequence (DNA): TGTGCCACCAGCGGAACTGCAACTAATGAAAAACTGTTTTTT. Protein product: CATSGTATNEKLFF.